Sequencing of this T cell receptor (beta chain) was carried out in a study of vaccination effects on CD4 cells after COVID-19. Study information: Participants were vaccinated with two doses of either the BNT162b2 or mRNA-1273 vaccine.

Assay: immunoSEQ multiplex PCR; the TCRdb copy retains only in-frame clones and omits some. The table lists 50,000 to 75,000 clones, approximately 70% of them singletons. To note about this clone: Its cognate antigen is unknown.

This CDR3 spans 11 amino acids. Trimming stripped 4 bases from V and 7 bases from J, with 7 bases between. Upon completion of around eleven days in culture, CD4+ T cells were isolated. Half-medium replacement with IL-2 medium occurred on days 3 and 7. The material was CD4+ T cells from PBMCs cultured without peptide, obtained before COVID-19 vaccination. This receptor was taken from a human donor who had a prior SARS-CoV-2 infection. This chain uses TRBV12-3 or TRBV12-4 with TRBJ2-5, with D tentatively TRBD1 (6 bases). CDR3 in DNA: TGTGCCAGCAGTTCAGGGGTGACCCAGTACTTC. The encoded protein is CASSSGVTQYF.